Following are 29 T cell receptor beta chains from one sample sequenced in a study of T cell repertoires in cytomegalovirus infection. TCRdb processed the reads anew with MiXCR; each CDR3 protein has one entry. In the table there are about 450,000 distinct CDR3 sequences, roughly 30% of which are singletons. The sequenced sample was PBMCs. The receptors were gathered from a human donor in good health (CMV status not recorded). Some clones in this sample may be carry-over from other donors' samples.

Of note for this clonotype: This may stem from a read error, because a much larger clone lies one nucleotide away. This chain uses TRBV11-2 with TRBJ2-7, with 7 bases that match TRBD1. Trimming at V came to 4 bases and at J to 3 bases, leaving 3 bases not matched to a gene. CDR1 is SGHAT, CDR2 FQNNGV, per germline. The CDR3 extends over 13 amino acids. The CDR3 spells CASSWDRDYEQYF. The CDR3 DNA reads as TGTGCCAGCAGCTGGGACAGAGACTACGAGCAGTACTTC.

The CDR3 coding sequence is TGTGCCAGCAGTTTTTCCCCGGTGGGTGTTGCGGAAGCTTTCTTT. The encoded protein is CASSFSPVGVAEAFF. The rearrangement links TRBV12-3 or TRBV12-4 to TRBJ1-1; D call uncertain. The CDR3 has 15 residues. Between the trimmed V and J ends, which lost 3 bases and 8 bases, there was a span of 19 bases.

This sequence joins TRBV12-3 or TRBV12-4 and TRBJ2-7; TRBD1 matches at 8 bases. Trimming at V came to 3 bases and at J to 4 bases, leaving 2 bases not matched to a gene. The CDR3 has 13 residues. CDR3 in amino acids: CASSLTGEYEQYF. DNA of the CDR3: TGTGCCAGCAGTTTGACAGGGGAATACGAGCAGTACTTC.

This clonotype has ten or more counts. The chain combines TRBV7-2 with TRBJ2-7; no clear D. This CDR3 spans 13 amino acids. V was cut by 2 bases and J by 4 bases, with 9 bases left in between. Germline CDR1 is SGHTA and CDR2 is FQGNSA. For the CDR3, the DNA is TGTGCCAGCAGCTTAAAGGCCGCGTACGAGCAGTACTTC. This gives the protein CASSLKAAYEQYF. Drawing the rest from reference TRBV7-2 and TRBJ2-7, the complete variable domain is GAGVSQSPSNKVTEKGKDVELRCDPISGHTALYWYRQSLGQGLEFLIYFQGNSAPDKSGLPSDRFSAERTGGSVSTLTIQRTQQEDSAVYLCASSLKAAYEQYFGPGTRLTVT.

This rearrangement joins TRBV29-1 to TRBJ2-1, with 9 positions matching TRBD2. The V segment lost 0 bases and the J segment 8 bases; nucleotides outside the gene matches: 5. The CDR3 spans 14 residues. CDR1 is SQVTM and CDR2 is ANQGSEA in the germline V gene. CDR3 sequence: CSVEERGGQDEQFF. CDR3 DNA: TGCAGCGTTGAAGAGCGGGGGGGCCAGGATGAGCAGTTCTTC.

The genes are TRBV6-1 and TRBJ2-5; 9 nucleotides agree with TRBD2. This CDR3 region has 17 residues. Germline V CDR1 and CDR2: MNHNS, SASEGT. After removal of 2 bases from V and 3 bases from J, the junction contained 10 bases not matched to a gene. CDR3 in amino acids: CASSENFGGGAKETQYF. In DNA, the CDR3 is TGTGCCAGCAGTGAAAACTTCGGCGGGGGGGCAAAAGAGACCCAGTACTTC.

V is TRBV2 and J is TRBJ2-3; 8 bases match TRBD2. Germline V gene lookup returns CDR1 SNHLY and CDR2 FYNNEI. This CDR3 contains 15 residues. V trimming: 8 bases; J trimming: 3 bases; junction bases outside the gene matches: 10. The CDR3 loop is CASSGGAWATDTQYF. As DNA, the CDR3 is TGTGCCAGCTCCGGGGGGGCCTGGGCGACAGATACGCAGTATTTT.

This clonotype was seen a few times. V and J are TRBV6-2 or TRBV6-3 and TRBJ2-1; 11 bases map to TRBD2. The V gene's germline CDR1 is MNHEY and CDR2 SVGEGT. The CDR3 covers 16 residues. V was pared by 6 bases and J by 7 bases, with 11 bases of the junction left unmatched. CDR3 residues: CASRKIAGGPWNEQFF. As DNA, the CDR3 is TGTGCCAGCAGGAAAATAGCGGGGGGGCCATGGAATGAGCAGTTCTTC.

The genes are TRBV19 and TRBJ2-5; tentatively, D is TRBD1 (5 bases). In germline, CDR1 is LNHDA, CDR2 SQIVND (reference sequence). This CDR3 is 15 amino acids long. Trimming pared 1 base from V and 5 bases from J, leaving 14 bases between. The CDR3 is CASSIGGTAPETQYF. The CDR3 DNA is TGTGCCAGTAGTATAGGGGGCACAGCTCCCGAGACCCAGTACTTC.

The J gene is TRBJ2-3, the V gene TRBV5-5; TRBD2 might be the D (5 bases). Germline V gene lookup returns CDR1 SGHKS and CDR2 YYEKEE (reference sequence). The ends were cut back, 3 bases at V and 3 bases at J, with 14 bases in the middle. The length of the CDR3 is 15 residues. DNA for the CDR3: TGTGCCAGCAGCTCGTTAGGATCGGGGACAGATACGCAGTATTTT. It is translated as CASSSLGSGTDTQYF.

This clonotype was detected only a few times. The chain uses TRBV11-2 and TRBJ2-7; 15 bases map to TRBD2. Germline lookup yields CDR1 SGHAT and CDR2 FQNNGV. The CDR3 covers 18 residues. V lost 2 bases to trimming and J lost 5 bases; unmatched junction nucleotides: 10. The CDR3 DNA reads TGTGCCAGCAGCTTATTATGGACTAGCGGGGGGGCTATCGACGAGCAGTACTTC. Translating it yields CASSLLWTSGGAIDEQYF.

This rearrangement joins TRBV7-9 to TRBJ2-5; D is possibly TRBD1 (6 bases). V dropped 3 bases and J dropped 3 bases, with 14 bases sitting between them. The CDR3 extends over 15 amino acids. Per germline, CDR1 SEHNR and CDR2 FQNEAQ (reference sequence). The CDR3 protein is CASSFFNRVEETQYF. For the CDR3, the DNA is TGTGCCAGCAGCTTTTTTAACAGGGTTGAAGAGACCCAGTACTTC. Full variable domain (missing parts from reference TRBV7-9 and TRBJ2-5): DTGVSQNPRHKITKRGQNVTFRCDPISEHNRLYWYRQTLGQGPEFLTYFQNEAQLEKSRLLSDRFSAERPKGSFSTLEIQRTEQGDSAMYLCASSFFNRVEETQYFGPGTRLLVL.

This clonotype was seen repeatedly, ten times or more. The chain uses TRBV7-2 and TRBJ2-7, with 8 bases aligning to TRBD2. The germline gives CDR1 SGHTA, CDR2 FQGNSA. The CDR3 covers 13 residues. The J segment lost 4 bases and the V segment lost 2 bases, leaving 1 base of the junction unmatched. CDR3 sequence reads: CASSLLAGYEQYF. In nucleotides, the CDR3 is TGTGCCAGCAGCTTATTAGCGGGGTACGAGCAGTACTTC.

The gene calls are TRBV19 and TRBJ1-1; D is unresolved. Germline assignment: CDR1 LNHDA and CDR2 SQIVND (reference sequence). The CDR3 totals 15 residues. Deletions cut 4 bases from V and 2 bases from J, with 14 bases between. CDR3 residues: CASSRSAGLNTEAFF. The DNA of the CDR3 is TGTGCCAGTAGTAGGTCGGCAGGTCTCAACACTGAAGCTTTCTTT. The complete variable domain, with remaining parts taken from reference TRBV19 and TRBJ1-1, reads DGGITQSPKYLFRKEGQNVTLSCEQNLNHDAMYWYRQDPGQGLRLIYYSQIVNDFQKGDIAEGYSVSREKKESFPLTVTSAQKNPTAFYLCASSRSAGLNTEAFFGQGTRLTVV.

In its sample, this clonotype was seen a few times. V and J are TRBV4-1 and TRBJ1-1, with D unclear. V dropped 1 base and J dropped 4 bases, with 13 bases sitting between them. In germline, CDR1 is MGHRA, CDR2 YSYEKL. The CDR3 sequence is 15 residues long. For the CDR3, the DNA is TGCGCCAGCAGCCAAGGCCGTGGCCGTCTCACTGAAGCTTTCTTT. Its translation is CASSQGRGRLTEAFF.

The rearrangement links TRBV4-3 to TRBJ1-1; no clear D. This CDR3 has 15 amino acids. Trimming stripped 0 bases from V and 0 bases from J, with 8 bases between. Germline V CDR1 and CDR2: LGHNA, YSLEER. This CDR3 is CASSQEWGLNTEAFF. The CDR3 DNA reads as TGCGCCAGCAGCCAAGAATGGGGTCTGAACACTGAAGCTTTCTTT.

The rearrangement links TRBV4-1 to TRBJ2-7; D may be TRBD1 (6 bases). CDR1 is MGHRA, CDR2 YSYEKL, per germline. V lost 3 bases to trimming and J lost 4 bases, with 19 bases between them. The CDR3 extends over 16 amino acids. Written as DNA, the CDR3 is TGCGCCAGCAGCCAGTCGGTGGGACAACGGAATTACGAGCAGTACTTC. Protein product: CASSQSVGQRNYEQYF.

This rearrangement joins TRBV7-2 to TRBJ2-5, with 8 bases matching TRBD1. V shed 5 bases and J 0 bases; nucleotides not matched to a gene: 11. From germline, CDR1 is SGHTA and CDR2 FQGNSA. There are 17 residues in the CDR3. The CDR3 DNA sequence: TGTGCCAGCAGCCCCTGGACAGGGAGAGAGTACCAAGAGACCCAGTACTTC. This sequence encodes CASSPWTGREYQETQYF.

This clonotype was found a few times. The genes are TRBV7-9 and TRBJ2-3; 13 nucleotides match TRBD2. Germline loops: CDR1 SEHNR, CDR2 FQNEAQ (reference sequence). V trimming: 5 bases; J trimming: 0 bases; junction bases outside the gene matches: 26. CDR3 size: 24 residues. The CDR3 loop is CASSHRGKLAGGPGSNGSTDTQYF. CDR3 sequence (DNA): TGTGCCAGCAGCCATCGGGGCAAACTAGCGGGGGGGCCAGGAAGTAATGGAAGCACAGATACGCAGTATTTT.

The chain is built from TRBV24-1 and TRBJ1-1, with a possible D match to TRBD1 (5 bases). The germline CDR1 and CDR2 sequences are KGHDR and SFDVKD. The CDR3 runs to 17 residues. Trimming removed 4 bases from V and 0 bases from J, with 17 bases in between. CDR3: CATSDPTTGEVNTEAFF. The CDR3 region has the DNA TGTGCCACCAGTGACCCAACGACGGGGGAGGTGAACACTGAAGCTTTCTTT.

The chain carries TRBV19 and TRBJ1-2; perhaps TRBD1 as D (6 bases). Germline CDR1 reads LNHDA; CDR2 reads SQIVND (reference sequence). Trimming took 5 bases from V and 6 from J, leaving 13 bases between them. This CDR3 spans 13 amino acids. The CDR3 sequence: CASSPTGKNGYTF. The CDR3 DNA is TGTGCCAGTAGTCCAACAGGGAAGAATGGCTACACCTTC.

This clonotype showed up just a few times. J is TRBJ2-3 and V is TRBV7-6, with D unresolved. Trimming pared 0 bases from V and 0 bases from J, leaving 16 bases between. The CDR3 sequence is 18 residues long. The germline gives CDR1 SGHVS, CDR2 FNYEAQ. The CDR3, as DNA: TGTGCCAGCAGCTTAGCGCCTAGGGCGGAATCTAGCACAGATACGCAGTATTTT. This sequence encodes CASSLAPRAESSTDTQYF.

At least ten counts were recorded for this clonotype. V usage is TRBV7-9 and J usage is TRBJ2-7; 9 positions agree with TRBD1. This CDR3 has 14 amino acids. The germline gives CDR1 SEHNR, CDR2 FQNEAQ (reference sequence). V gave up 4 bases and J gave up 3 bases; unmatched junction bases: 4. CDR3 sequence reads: CASSSDRGNYEQYF. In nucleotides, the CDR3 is TGTGCCAGCAGCTCAGACAGGGGGAACTACGAGCAGTACTTC.

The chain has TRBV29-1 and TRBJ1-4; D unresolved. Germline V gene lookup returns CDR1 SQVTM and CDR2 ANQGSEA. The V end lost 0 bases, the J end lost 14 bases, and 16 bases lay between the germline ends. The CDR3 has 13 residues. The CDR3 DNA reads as TGCAGCGTTGAAGATTGGGGAAACCCGCAGCTGTTTTTT. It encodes CSVEDWGNPQLFF. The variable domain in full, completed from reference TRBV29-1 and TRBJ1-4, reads SAVISQKPSRDICQRGTSLTIQCQVDSQVTMMFWYRQQPGQSLTLIATANQGSEATYESGFVIDKFPISRPNLTFSTLTVSNMSPEDSSIYLCSVEDWGNPQLFFGSGTQLSVL.

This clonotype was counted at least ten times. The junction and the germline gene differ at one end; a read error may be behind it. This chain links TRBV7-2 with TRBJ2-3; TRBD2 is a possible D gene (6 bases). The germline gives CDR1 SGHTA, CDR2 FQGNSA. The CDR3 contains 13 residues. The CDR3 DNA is TGTGCCAGCAGCTGGGGGGTCACAAATACGCAGTATTTT. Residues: CASSWGVTNTQYF.

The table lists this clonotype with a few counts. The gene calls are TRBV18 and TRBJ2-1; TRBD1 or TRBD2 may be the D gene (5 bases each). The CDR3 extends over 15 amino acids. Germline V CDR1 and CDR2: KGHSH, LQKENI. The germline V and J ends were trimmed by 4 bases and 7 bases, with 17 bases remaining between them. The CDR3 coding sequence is TGTGCCAGCTCACGACCCTTAGGGACGGGAAATGAGCAGTTCTTC. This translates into CASSRPLGTGNEQFF.

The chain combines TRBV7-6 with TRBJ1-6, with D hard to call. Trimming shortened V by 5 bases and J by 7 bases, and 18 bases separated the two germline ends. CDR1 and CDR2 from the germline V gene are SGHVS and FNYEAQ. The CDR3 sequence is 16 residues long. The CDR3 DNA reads TGTGCCAGCAGCCCACTCAAAGGCCCTAAGAATTCACCCCTCCACTTT. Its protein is CASSPLKGPKNSPLHF.

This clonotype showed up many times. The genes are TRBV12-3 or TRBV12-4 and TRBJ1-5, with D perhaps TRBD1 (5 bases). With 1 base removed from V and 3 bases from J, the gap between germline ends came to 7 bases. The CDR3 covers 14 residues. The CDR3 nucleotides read TGTGCCAGCAGTTTAGGACAGCTCAATCAGCCCCAGCATTTT. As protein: CASSLGQLNQPQHF.

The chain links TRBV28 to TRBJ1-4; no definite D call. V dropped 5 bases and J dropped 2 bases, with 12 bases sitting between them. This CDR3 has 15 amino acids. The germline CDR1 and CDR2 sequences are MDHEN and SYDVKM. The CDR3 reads CASSSVGSTNEKLFF. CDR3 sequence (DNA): TGTGCCAGCAGTAGCGTAGGGTCGACTAATGAAAAACTGTTTTTT.